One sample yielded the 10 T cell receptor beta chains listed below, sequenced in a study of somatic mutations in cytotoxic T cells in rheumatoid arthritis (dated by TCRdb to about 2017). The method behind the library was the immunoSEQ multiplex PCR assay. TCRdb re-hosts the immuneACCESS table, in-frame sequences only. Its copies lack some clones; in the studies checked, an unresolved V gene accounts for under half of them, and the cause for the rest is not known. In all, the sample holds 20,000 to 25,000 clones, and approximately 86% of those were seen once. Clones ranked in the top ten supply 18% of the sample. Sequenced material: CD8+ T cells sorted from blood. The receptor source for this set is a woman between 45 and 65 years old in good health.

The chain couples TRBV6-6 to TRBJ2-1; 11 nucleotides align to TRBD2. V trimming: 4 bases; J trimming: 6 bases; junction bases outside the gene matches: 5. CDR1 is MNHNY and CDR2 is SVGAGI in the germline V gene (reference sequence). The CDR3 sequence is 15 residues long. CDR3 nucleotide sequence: TGTGCCAGCAGTTCCCATAGCGGGGGGGCCAATGAGCAGTTCTTC. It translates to CASSSHSGGANEQFF.

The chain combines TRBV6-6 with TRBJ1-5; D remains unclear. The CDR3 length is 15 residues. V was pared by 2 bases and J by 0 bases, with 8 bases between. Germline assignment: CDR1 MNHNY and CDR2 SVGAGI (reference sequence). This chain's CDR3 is CASSYEEYSNQPQHF. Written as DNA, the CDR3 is TGTGCCAGCAGTTACGAGGAGTATAGCAATCAGCCCCAGCATTTT.

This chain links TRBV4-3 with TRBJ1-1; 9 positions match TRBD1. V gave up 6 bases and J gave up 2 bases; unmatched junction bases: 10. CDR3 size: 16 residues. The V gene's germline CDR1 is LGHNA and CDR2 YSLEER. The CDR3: CASRRYPTGGNTEAFF. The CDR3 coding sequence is TGCGCCAGCAGACGTTACCCGACAGGGGGTAACACTGAAGCTTTCTTT.

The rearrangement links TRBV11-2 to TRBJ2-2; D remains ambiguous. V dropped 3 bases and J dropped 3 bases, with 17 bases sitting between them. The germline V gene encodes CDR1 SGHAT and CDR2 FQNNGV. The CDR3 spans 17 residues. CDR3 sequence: CASSLAPIVIDTGELFF. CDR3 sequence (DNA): TGTGCCAGCAGCTTGGCTCCTATAGTAATCGACACCGGGGAGCTGTTTTTT.

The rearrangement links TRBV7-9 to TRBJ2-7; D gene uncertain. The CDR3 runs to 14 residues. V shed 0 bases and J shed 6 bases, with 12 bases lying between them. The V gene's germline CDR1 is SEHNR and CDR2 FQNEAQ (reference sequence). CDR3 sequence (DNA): TGTGCCAGCAGCTTAGCGCGGTCAGGCGGCGAGCAGTACTTC. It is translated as CASSLARSGGEQYF. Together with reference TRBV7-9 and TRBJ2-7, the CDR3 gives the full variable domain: DTGVSQNPRHKITKRGQNVTFRCDPISEHNRLYWYRQTLGQGPEFLTYFQNEAQLEKSRLLSDRFSAERPKGSFSTLEIQRTEQGDSAMYLCASSLARSGGEQYFGPGTRLTVT.

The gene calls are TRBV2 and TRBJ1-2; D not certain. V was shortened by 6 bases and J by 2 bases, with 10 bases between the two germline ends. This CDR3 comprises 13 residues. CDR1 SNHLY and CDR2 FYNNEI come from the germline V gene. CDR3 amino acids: CASRTAQNYGYTF. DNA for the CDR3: TGTGCCAGCAGGACGGCGCAGAACTATGGCTACACCTTC.

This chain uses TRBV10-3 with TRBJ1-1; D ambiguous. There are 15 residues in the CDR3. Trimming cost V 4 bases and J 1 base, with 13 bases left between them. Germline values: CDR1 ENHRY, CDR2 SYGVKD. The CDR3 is CAISVFDGRNTEAFF. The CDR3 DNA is TGTGCCATCAGTGTATTTGACGGTCGGAACACTGAAGCTTTCTTT.

The CDR3 DNA reads as TGTGCCAGCAGCGTAGTAGCGGGGGGGCCGGTAGGGGAGACCCAGTACTTC. This sequence encodes CASSVVAGGPVGETQYF. J is TRBJ2-5 and V is TRBV9; 11 bases map to TRBD2. Trimming at V came to 0 bases and at J to 5 bases, leaving 9 bases not matched to a gene. The germline V gene encodes CDR1 SGDLS and CDR2 YYNGEE. The CDR3 covers 17 residues.

CDR3 nucleotides: TGTGCCAGTAGTATAGAGACAGTAGATACGCAGTATTTT. As protein: CASSIETVDTQYF. This chain links TRBV19 with TRBJ2-3, with D maybe TRBD1 (5 bases). Germline assignment: CDR1 LNHDA and CDR2 SQIVND (reference sequence). The CDR3 covers 13 residues. Trimming took 0 bases from V and 5 from J, leaving 6 bases between them.

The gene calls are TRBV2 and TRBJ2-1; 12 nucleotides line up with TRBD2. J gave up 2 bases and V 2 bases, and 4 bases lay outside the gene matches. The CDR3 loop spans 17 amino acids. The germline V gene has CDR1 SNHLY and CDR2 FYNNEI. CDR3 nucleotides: TGTGCCAGCAGTGAAACTAGCGGGGGGAAAACCTACAATGAGCAGTTCTTC. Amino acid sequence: CASSETSGGKTYNEQFF.